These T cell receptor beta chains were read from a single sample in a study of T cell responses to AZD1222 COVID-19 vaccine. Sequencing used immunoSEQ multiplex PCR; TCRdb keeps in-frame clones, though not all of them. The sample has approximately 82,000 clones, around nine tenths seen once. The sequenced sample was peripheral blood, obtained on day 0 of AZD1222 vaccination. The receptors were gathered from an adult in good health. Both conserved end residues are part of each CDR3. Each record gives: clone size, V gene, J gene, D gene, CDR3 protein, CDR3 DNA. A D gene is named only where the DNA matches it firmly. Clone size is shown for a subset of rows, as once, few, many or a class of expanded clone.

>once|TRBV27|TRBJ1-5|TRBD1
CASSRPPGQGNQPQHF
TGTGCCAGCAGCAGACCTCCGGGACAGGGAAATCAGCCCCAGCATTTT
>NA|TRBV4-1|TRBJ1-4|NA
CASSQAESVEGEKLFF
TGCGCCAGCAGCCAAGCAGAGTCTGTCGAGGGTGAAAAACTGTTTTTT
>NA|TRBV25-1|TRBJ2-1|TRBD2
CASRDTSGGHNEQFF
TGTGCCAGCAGGGATACTAGCGGGGGGCACAATGAGCAGTTCTTC
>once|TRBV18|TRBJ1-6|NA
CASSPPYNSPLHF
TGTGCCAGCTCACCACCGTACAATTCACCCCTCCACTTT
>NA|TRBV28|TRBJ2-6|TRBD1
CASRTGGESGANVLTF
TGTGCCAGCCGTACAGGGGGCGAATCTGGGGCCAACGTCCTGACTTTC
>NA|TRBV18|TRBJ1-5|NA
CASSPGGDNQPQHF
TGTGCCAGCTCACCCGGCGGAGACAATCAGCCCCAGCATTTT
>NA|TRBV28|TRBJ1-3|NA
CASNLGGGGNTIYF
TGTGCCAGCAACCTAGGGGGGGGAGGAAACACCATATATTTT
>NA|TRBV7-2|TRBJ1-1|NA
CASSSYRANTEAFF
TGTGCCAGCAGCTCCTACCGGGCCAACACTGAAGCTTTCTTT
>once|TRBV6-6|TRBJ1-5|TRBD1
CASSRNPTGSNQPQHF
TGTGCCAGCAGTCGAAATCCGACAGGGAGCAATCAGCCCCAGCATTTT
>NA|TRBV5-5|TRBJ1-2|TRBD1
CASSLDPDRANGYTF
TGTGCCAGCAGCTTGGATCCGGACAGGGCAAATGGCTACACCTTC
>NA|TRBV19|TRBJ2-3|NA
CASTPIPRGFGTDTQYF
TGTGCCAGTACCCCCATCCCGCGGGGCTTCGGCACAGATACGCAGTATTTT
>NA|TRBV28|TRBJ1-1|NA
CASSHYRENTEAFF
TGTGCCAGCAGTCACTACAGAGAGAACACTGAAGCTTTCTTT
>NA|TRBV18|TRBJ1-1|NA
CASSQKSNTEAFF
TGTGCCAGCTCCCAAAAATCGAACACTGAAGCTTTCTTT
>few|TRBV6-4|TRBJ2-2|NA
CASSAYPPRKGVGTGELFF
TGTGCCAGCAGTGCCTACCCCCCCCGGAAGGGCGTCGGCACCGGGGAGCTGTTTTTT
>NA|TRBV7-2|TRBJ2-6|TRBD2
CASSLVLAGGVAGANVLTF
TGTGCCAGCAGCTTAGTTCTAGCGGGGGGAGTAGCTGGGGCCAACGTCCTGACTTTC
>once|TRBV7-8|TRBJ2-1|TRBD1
CASSHRGFRDNEQFF
TGTGCCAGCAGCCACAGGGGTTTCCGTGACAATGAGCAGTTCTTC
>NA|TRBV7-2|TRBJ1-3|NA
CASSLVGESGNTIYF
TGTGCCAGCAGCTTAGTGGGGGAATCTGGAAACACCATATATTTT
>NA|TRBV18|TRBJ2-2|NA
CASSPQGAGNTGELFF
TGTGCCAGCTCACCCCAAGGGGCCGGAAACACCGGGGAGCTGTTTTTT
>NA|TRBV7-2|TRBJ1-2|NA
CASSLARADYGYTF
TGTGCCAGCAGCTTAGCCAGGGCGGACTATGGCTACACCTTC
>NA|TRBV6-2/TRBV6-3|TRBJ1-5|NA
CASSADVLQPQHF
TGTGCCAGCAGCGCGGACGTGTTACAGCCCCAGCATTTT
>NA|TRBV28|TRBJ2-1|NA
CASSHSRWGKDNNEQFF
TGTGCCAGCAGTCACTCCCGGTGGGGGAAAGATAACAATGAGCAGTTCTTC